This T cell receptor (beta chain) was identified in a study of Ad26.COV2.S vaccination and SARS-CoV-2 variants. The wider study: Ad26.COV2.S, an intramuscular injection, was given once or twice 56 days apart.

Findings of the study overall: Researchers cautioned that TCR breadth and depth analyses may have underestimated total T cell responses.

A note on this clone: Antigen specificity is unknown.

Trimming took off 0 bases at V and 2 bases at J, with 8 bases between the two ends. CDR1 MNHEY and CDR2 SVGAGI come from the germline V gene. CDR3 length: 16 residues. Treatment specified: some 20 received Ad26.COV2.S at low or high dose, single or two shots; five or six received placebo; per-sample allocation not given. After the first vaccine or placebo injection, samples were drawn on day 63. Boston hosted the donor, who was an adult aged 18-55 years. Produced via immunoSEQ multiplex PCR; TCRdb's table is partial and in-frame only. The sample comprises roughly 400,000 clones, around 92% of which are singletons, and more than 1.5% rests with the top ten.

Specimen: peripheral blood, collected in a trial of Ad26.COV2.S vaccine versus placebo. The sequence derives from a person between 18 and 65 years old who received the Ad26.COV2.S COVID-19 vaccine or a placebo. The J gene is TRBJ2-6, the V gene TRBV6-5; TRBD1 might be the D (5 bases). CDR3 bases: TGTGCCAGCAGTTACTCTCGACAGACTGGGGCCAACGTCCTGACTTTC. It yields the protein CASSYSRQTGANVLTF.